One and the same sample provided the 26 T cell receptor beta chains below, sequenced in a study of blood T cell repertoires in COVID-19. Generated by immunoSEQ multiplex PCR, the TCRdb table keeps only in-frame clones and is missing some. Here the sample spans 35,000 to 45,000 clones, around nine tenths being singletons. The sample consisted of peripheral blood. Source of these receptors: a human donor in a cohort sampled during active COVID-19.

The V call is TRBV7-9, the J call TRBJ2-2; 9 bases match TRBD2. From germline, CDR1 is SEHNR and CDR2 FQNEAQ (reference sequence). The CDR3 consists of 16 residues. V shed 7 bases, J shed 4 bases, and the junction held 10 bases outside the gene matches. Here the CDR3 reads CASIPSGGPGTGELFF. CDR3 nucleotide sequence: TGTGCCAGCATCCCCAGCGGGGGGCCAGGCACCGGGGAGCTGTTTTTT. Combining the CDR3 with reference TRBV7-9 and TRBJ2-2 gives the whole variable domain DTGVSQNPRHKITKRGQNVTFRCDPISEHNRLYWYRQTLGQGPEFLTYFQNEAQLEKSRLLSDRFSAERPKGSFSTLEIQRTEQGDSAMYLCASIPSGGPGTGELFFGEGSRLTVL.

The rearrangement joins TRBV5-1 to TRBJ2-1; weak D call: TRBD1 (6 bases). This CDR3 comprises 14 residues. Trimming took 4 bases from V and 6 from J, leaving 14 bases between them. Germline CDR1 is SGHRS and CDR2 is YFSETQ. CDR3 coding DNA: TGCGCCAGCAGCGTGACCGGGACAATCAATGAGCAGTTCTTC. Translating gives CASSVTGTINEQFF.

CDR3 nucleotides: TGTGCCAGCAGTGAAGATGACAGATACTATGGCTACACCTTC. Protein product: CASSEDDRYYGYTF. The chain couples TRBV6-1 to TRBJ1-2; possibly TRBD1 for D (5 bases). Looked up from germline, CDR1 is MNHNS and CDR2 is SASEGT. CDR3 length: 14 amino acids. Trimming cost V 1 base and J 3 bases, with 9 bases left between them.

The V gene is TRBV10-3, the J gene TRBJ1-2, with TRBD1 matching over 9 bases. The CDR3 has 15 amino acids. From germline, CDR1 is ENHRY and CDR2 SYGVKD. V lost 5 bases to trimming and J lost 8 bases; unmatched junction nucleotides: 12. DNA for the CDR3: TGTGCCATCAGTCTTCCCGGGACAGGGATGGGGGGCTACACCTTC. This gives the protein CAISLPGTGMGGYTF.

The CDR3, as DNA: TGTGCCAGCAGTACCAAGGGACAGGGGGGTAGGGAGCAGTACTTC. Amino acid sequence: CASSTKGQGGREQYF. This rearrangement joins TRBV28 to TRBJ2-7; TRBD1 aligns across 11 bases. Germline-derived CDR1 and CDR2 are MDHEN and SYDVKM. After removal of 5 bases from V and 7 bases from J, the junction contained 10 bases not matched to a gene. The CDR3 extends over 15 amino acids.

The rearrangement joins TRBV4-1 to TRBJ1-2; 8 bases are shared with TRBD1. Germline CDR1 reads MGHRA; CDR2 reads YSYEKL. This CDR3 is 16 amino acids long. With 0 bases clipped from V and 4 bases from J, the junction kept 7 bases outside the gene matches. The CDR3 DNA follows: TGCGCCAGCAGCCAAGATATAGGACAGGGCTTCTATGGCTACACCTTC. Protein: CASSQDIGQGFYGYTF.

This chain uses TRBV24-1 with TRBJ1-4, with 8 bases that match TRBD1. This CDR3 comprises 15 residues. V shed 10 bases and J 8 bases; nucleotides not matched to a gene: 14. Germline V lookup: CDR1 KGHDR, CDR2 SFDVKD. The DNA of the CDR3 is TGTGCCACTACTCCTAAGCAGGGGGCCTTAGAAAAACTGTTTTTT. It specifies CATTPKQGALEKLFF.

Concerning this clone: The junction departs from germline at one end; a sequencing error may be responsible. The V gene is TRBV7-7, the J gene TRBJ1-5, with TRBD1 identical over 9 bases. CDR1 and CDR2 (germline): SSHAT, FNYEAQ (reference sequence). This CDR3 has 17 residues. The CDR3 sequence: CASSSARGQGGNQPQHF. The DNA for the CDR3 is TGTGCTAGCAGCTCCGCTAGGGGACAGGGAGGCAATCAGCCCCAGCATTTT.

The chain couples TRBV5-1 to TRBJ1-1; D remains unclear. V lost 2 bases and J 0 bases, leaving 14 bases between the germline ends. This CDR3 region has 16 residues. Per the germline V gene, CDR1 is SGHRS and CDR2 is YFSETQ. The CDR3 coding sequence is TGCGCCAGCAGCTTATTCTCAGGAAATATGAACACTGAAGCTTTCTTT. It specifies CASSLFSGNMNTEAFF.

The CDR3 spells CAISTSRTGRGDTEAFF. In DNA, the CDR3 is TGTGCCATCAGTACCAGCCGGACCGGACGGGGGGACACTGAAGCTTTCTTT. The J gene is TRBJ1-1, the V gene TRBV10-3; maybe TRBD1 (5 bases). Germline V gene lookup returns CDR1 ENHRY and CDR2 SYGVKD. The CDR3 runs to 17 residues. V was trimmed by 5 bases and J by 3 bases, leaving 22 bases between them.

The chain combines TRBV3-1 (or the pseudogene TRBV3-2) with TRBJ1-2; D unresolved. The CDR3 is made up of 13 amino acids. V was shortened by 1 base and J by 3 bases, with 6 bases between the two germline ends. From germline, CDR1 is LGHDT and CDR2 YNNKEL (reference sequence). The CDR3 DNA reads TGTGCCAGCAGCCAAGGGAGGTACTATGGCTACACCTTC. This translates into CASSQGRYYGYTF.

The CDR3 is CASSKMTGGGTEAFF. The CDR3, as DNA: TGCGCCAGCAGCAAAATGACAGGGGGCGGCACTGAAGCTTTCTTT. V gene TRBV4-1 combines with J gene TRBJ1-1; TRBD1 matches at 10 bases. The germline V gene encodes CDR1 MGHRA and CDR2 YSYEKL. V trimming: 5 bases; J trimming: 4 bases; junction bases outside the gene matches: 7. The CDR3 has 15 residues.

Here the CDR3 DNA reads TGTGCCAGCAGCTACCACCGAGGGACAGGGGGGGCCGGGGAGCTGTTTTTT. Its protein product is CASSYHRGTGGAGELFF. V gene TRBV5-5 combines with J gene TRBJ2-2; 11 positions agree with TRBD1. This CDR3 has 17 residues. Germline CDR1 and CDR2: SGHKS and YYEKEE (reference sequence). The trim removed 3 bases at V and 6 bases at J, leaving 10 bases unmatched.

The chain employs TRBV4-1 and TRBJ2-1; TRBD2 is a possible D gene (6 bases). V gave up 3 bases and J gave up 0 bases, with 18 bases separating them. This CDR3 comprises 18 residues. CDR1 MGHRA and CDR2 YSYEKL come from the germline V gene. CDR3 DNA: TGCGCCAGCAGCCACGCAATTAGCGGAAAAAACTCCTACAATGAGCAGTTCTTC. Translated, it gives CASSHAISGKNSYNEQFF.

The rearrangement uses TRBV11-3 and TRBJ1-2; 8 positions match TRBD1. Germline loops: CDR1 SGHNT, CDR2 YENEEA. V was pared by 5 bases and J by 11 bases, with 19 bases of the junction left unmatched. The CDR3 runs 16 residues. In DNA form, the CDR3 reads TGTGCCAGCAGCCCTCAAACCCGCCAGGGGGCGAGGGGGTACACCTTC. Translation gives CASSPQTRQGARGYTF.

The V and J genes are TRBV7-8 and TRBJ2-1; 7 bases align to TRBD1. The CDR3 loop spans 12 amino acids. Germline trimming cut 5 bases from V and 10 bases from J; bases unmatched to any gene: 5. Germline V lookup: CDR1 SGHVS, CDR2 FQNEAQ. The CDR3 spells CASSLRGQEQFF. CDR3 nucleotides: TGTGCCAGCAGCCTCCGGGGACAGGAGCAGTTCTTC.

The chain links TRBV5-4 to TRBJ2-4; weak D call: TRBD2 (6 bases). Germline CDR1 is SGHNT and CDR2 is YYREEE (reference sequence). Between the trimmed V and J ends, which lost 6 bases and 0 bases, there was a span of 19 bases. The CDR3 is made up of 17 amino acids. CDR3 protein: CASTGGIETAAKNIQYF. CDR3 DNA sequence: TGTGCCAGCACAGGCGGGATTGAGACAGCAGCCAAAAACATTCAGTACTTC.

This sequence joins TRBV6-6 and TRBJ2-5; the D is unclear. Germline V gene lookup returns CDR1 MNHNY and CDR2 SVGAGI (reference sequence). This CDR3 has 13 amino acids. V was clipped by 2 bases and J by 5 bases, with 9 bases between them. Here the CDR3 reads CASSYHTQETQYF. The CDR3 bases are TGTGCCAGCAGTTACCACACCCAGGAGACCCAGTACTTC.

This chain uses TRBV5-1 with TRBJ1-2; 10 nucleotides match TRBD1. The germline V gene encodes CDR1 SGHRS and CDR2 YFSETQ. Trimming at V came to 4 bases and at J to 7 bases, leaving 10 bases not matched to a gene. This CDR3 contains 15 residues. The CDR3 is CASSRDRGRMAGYTF. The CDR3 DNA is TGCGCCAGCAGCAGAGACAGGGGGCGTATGGCTGGCTACACCTTC. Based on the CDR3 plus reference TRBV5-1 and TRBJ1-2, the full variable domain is KAGVTQTPRYLIKTRGQQVTLSCSPISGHRSVSWYQQTPGQGLQFLFEYFSETQRNKGNFPGRFSGRQFSNSRSEMNVSTLELGDSALYLCASSRDRGRMAGYTFGSGTRLTVV.

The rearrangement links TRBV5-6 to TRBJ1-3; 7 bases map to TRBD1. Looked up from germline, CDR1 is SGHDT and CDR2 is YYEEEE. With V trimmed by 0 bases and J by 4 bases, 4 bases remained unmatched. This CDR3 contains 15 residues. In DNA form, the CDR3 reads TGTGCCAGCAGCTTGGGGGGACAGATAGGAAACACCATATATTTT. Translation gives CASSLGGQIGNTIYF.

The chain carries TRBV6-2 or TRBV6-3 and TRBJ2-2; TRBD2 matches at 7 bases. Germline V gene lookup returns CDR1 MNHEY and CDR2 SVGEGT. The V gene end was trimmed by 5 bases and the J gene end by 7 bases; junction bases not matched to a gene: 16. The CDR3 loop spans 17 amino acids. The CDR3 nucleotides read TGTGCCAGCAGTGCCCTCCCCCCAGCGGGGAGAGGCGGGGAGCTGTTTTTT. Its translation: CASSALPPAGRGGELFF.

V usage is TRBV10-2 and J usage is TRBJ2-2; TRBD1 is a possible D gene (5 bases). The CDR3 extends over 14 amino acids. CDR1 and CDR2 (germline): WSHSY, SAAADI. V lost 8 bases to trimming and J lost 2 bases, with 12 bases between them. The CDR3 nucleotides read TGCGCCAGCGCCGGGCAGGGCAACACCGGGGAGCTGTTTTTT. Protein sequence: CASAGQGNTGELFF.

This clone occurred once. The CDR3 DNA follows: TGTGCCAGCAGCCAAGCACTAGCGGGCGGACCTAGCACAGATACGCAGTATTTT. This translates into CASSQALAGGPSTDTQYF. V is TRBV3-1 (or the pseudogene TRBV3-2) and J is TRBJ2-3, with TRBD2 identical over 9 bases. The germline V gene has CDR1 LGHDT and CDR2 YNNKEL (reference sequence). There are 18 residues in the CDR3. The V segment lost 1 base and the J segment 0 bases; nucleotides outside the gene matches: 8.

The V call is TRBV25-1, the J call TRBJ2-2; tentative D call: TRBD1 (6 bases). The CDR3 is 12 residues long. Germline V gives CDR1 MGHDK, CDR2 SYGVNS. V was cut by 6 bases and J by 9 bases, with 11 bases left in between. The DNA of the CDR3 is TGTGCCAGCAGCGCACAGGGTTGGGAGCTGTTTTTT. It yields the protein CASSAQGWELFF.

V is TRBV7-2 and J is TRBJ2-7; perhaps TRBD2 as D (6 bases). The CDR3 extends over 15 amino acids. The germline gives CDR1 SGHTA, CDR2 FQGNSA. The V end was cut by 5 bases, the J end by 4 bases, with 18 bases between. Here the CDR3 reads CASSPVRRGSYEQYF. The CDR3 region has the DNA TGTGCCAGCAGCCCCGTCCGCCGGGGGAGTTACGAGCAGTACTTC.

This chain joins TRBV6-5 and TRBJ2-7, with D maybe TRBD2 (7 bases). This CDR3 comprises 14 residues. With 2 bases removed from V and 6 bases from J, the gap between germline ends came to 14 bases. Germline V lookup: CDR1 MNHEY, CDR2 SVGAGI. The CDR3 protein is CASSYVGGPGEQYF. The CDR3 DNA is TGTGCCAGCAGTTACGTGGGGGGGCCCGGCGAGCAGTACTTC.